The clone carrying this TCR beta chain turned up a few times. Its antigen is undetermined. The time point: patch test 3, about 24 weeks after DPC sensitization. The treatment: therapeutic diphenylcyclopropenone sensitization with weekly scalp DPC. TCRdb independently ran MiXCR on the RACE reads; one entry per CDR3 protein. Here the sample spans approximately 160,000 distinct CDR3 sequences, around 30% being singletons. The record originates from a study of human T cells and chemical hapten exposure. Study at large: The patients, most of them female, presented with alopecia areata, totalis or universalis. Study-wide results and caveats: PT1 expanded TCR counts and patch test score correlated positively.

Trimming removed 3 bases from V and 2 bases from J, with 7 bases in between. CDR1 and CDR2 from the germline V gene are DFQATT and SNEGSKA (reference sequence). The CDR3 length is 12 residues. The V gene is TRBV20-1, the J gene TRBJ2-5; D unclear. This receptor was identified in a woman aged 18-29 years with alopecia areata. Some clones in this sample may be carry-over from other donors' samples. This material consisted of whole blood, taken in connection with sensitization to the hapten diphenylcyclopropenone (DPC). The CDR3 sequence: CSARFRQETQYF. The DNA for the CDR3 is TGCAGTGCTAGGTTCAGACAAGAGACCCAGTACTTC.